One sample yielded the 25 T cell receptor beta chains listed below, sequenced in a study of blood T cell repertoires in COVID-19. Assay: immunoSEQ multiplex PCR; the TCRdb copy retains only in-frame clones and omits some. The data hold about 180,000 clones, with approximately 85% observed a single time. Sequenced: peripheral blood. Every receptor here comes from an elderly man with COVID-19, enrolled during active disease.

The chain uses TRBV4-3 and TRBJ1-2; 8 bases fit TRBD1. Germline V gene sequence: CDR1 LGHNA, CDR2 YSLEER. V lost 2 bases and J lost 8; bases outside the gene matches: 7. CDR3 length equals 14 residues. CDR3 in amino acids: CASSQQQGVGGYTF. The CDR3 DNA reads TGCGCCAGCAGCCAACAACAGGGGGTGGGGGGCTACACCTTC.

This rearrangement joins TRBV18 to TRBJ1-1; 8 nucleotides line up with TRBD1. V trimming: 0 bases; J trimming: 5 bases; junction bases outside the gene matches: 2. The CDR3 has 14 amino acids. Germline CDR1 KGHSH, CDR2 LQKENI. The CDR3 coding sequence is TGTGCCAGCTCACCACCGACAGGGGAGACTGAAGCTTTCTTT. Translated: CASSPPTGETEAFF.

V and J are TRBV7-2 and TRBJ2-5, with TRBD1 identical over 8 bases. Germline loops: CDR1 SGHTA, CDR2 FQGNSA. The CDR3 runs to 14 residues. The V gene end was trimmed by 5 bases and the J gene end by 2 bases; junction bases not matched to a gene: 4. The CDR3 protein is CASSGQGRQETQYF. CDR3 sequence (DNA): TGTGCCAGCAGCGGACAGGGAAGGCAAGAGACCCAGTACTTC.

The V gene is TRBV7-2, the J gene TRBJ1-1; 9 positions match TRBD1. V was clipped by 3 bases and J by 4 bases; unmatched bases: 9. There are 16 residues in the CDR3. CDR1 is SGHTA and CDR2 is FQGNSA in the germline V gene. The CDR3 nucleotides are TGTGCCAGCAGCTTCGGGCGGGGACAGGGAGCCACTGAAGCTTTCTTT. Protein sequence: CASSFGRGQGATEAFF.

This clone has just one count. DNA of the CDR3: TGTGCCAGCAGTGATAACAGGGACGAGCAGTACTTC. Translating it yields CASSDNRDEQYF. V gene TRBV2 combines with J gene TRBJ2-7, with D perhaps TRBD1 (6 bases). CDR1 and CDR2 from the germline V gene are SNHLY and FYNNEI. This CDR3 comprises 12 residues. The V gene lost 3 bases and the J gene lost 5 bases, with 8 bases spanning the gap.

The V gene is TRBV27, the J gene TRBJ2-7, with D possibly matching TRBD1 (6 bases). V lost 8 bases and J 1 base, leaving 15 bases between the germline ends. There are 14 residues in the CDR3. Per the germline V gene, CDR1 is MNHEY and CDR2 is SMNVEV (reference sequence). CDR3 amino acids: CASSGTLKSYEQYF. As DNA, the CDR3 is TGTGCCAGCTCTGGGACACTCAAATCCTACGAGCAGTACTTC.

In this sample, this clone turned up once. The chain recombines TRBV7-6 with TRBJ1-2, with TRBD1 matching over 8 bases. Germline lookup yields CDR1 SGHVS and CDR2 FNYEAQ. Trimming cost V 3 bases and J 4 bases; bases outside gene matches: 7. This CDR3 comprises 15 residues. The CDR3 loop is CASSLGGQGIYGYTF. CDR3 nucleotides: TGTGCCAGCAGCTTGGGAGGACAGGGAATCTATGGCTACACCTTC.

The J gene is TRBJ1-2, the V gene TRBV5-1; a possible D gene is TRBD1 (6 bases). Germline V gene data show CDR1 as SGHRS and CDR2 as YFSETQ. The CDR3 runs 15 residues. The germline V and J ends were trimmed by 5 bases and 2 bases, with 16 bases remaining between them. CDR3 nucleotides: TGCGCCAGCAGACGAGACTCTGACAGGAACTATGGCTACACCTTC. Its translation is CASRRDSDRNYGYTF. Combining the CDR3 with reference TRBV5-1 and TRBJ1-2 gives the whole variable domain KAGVTQTPRYLIKTRGQQVTLSCSPISGHRSVSWYQQTPGQGLQFLFEYFSETQRNKGNFPGRFSGRQFSNSRSEMNVSTLELGDSALYLCASRRDSDRNYGYTFGSGTRLTVV.

V and J are TRBV2 and TRBJ2-5, with D possibly TRBD1 on 7 matching bases. This CDR3 comprises 16 residues. The germline V gene encodes CDR1 SNHLY and CDR2 FYNNEI. Trimming took off 10 bases at V and 5 bases at J, with 26 bases between the two ends. The CDR3 here is CATRLLRPGGLETQYF. The CDR3 region has the DNA TGTGCCACCAGACTCCTCAGACCAGGGGGGTTGGAGACCCAGTACTTC. Drawing the rest from reference TRBV2 and TRBJ2-5, the complete variable domain is EPEVTQTPSHQVTQMGQEVILRCVPISNHLYFYWYRQILGQKVEFLVSFYNNEISEKSEIFDDQFSVERPDGSNFTLKIRSTKLEDSAMYFCATRLLRPGGLETQYFGPGTRLLVL.

The rearrangement joins TRBV5-4 to TRBJ2-2; the D gene is possibly TRBD1 (6 bases). The V gene's germline CDR1 is SGHNT and CDR2 YYREEE (reference sequence). This CDR3 is 15 amino acids long. Trimming removed 5 bases at V and 1 base at J, with 12 bases between. CDR3 protein: CASRTADRNTGELFF. The CDR3 region has the DNA TGTGCCAGCAGAACTGCGGACAGGAACACCGGGGAGCTGTTTTTT. Full variable domain (outside the CDR3, taken from reference TRBV5-4 and TRBJ2-2): ETGVTQSPTHLIKTRGQQVTLRCSSQSGHNTVSWYQQALGQGPQFIFQYYREEENGRGNFPPRFSGLQFPNYSSELNVNALELDDSALYLCASRTADRNTGELFFGEGSRLTVL.

This sequence joins TRBV11-2 and TRBJ2-5; TRBD1 might be the D (6 bases). The CDR3 length is 15 residues. The germline V gene has CDR1 SGHAT and CDR2 FQNNGV. Deletions cut 1 base from V and 7 bases from J, with 16 bases between. The CDR3 coding sequence is TGTGCCAGCAGCTTAGGCGCGACGGTAGGGGGGACCCAGTACTTC. Protein: CASSLGATVGGTQYF. Combining the CDR3 with reference TRBV11-2 and TRBJ2-5 gives the whole variable domain EAGVAQSPRYKIIEKRQSVAFWCNPISGHATLYWYQQILGQGPKLLIQFQNNGVVDDSQLPKDRFSAERLKGVDSTLKIQPAKLEDSAVYLCASSLGATVGGTQYFGPGTRLLVL.

This chain joins TRBV24-1 and TRBJ1-1; 9 positions match TRBD1. This CDR3 is 18 amino acids long. Germline V gene data show CDR1 as KGHDR and CDR2 as SFDVKD. With V trimmed by 0 bases and J by 0 bases, 7 bases remained unmatched. Here the CDR3 reads CATSDLPGQGHMNTEAFF. The CDR3 DNA reads as TGTGCCACCAGTGATTTGCCGGGACAGGGCCACATGAACACTGAAGCTTTCTTT.

The chain is built from TRBV7-9 and TRBJ2-3; TRBD2 is a possible D gene (6 bases). Per the germline V gene, CDR1 is SEHNR and CDR2 is FQNEAQ (reference sequence). This CDR3 spans 18 amino acids. V was shortened by 2 bases and J by 1 base, with 19 bases between the two germline ends. CDR3 amino acids: CASSLTLGGVGGTDTQYF. The CDR3 coding sequence is TGTGCCAGCAGCTTAACTCTGGGGGGAGTCGGGGGCACAGATACGCAGTATTTT.

CDR3 in amino acids: CASSYRGNSPLHF. CDR3 sequence (DNA): TGTGCCAGCAGTTACAGGGGGAATTCACCCCTCCACTTT. This chain connects TRBV6-5 to TRBJ1-6; maybe TRBD1 (6 bases). The V gene lost 2 bases and the J gene lost 7 bases, with 6 bases spanning the gap. Germline V gene data show CDR1 as MNHEY and CDR2 as SVGAGI. This CDR3 spans 13 amino acids.

V is TRBV7-3 and J is TRBJ2-2; 12 positions match TRBD2. The CDR3 has 18 amino acids. With 1 base clipped from V and 4 bases from J, the junction kept 7 bases outside the gene matches. Germline CDR1 and CDR2: SGHTA and FQGTGA. In DNA, the CDR3 is TGTGCCAGCAGCTTAAGACTAGCGGGGGACCAGGGCACCGGGGAGCTGTTTTTT. It is translated as CASSLRLAGDQGTGELFF. The variable domain in full, completed from reference TRBV7-3 and TRBJ2-2, reads GAGVSQTPSNKVTEKGKYVELRCDPISGHTALYWYRQSLGQGPEFLIYFQGTGAADDSGLPNDRFFAVRPEGSVSTLKIQRTERGDSAVYLCASSLRLAGDQGTGELFFGEGSRLTVL.

The V call is TRBV2, the J call TRBJ1-2; TRBD1 agrees at 8 bases. This CDR3 contains 13 residues. After removal of 6 bases from V and 4 bases from J, the junction contained 4 bases not matched to a gene. Germline V gene data show CDR1 as SNHLY and CDR2 as FYNNEI. In DNA form, the CDR3 reads TGTGCCAGCAGGGAGGACAGGGCCTATGGCTACACCTTC. Its translation is CASREDRAYGYTF.

This clone was seen a single time. The V and J genes are TRBV19 and TRBJ1-2, with 9 nucleotides matching TRBD1. Per germline, CDR1 LNHDA and CDR2 SQIVND (reference sequence). Losses at the gene ends were 6 bases for V and 8 bases for J; bases not matched to a gene: 7. This CDR3 has 13 residues. The CDR3 loop reads CASRLQGAWGYTF. CDR3 in DNA: TGTGCCAGTAGGCTACAGGGGGCCTGGGGCTACACCTTC.

This chain uses TRBV12-3 or TRBV12-4 with TRBJ2-5; a weak D match, TRBD1 (6 bases). This CDR3 contains 13 residues. With 6 bases removed from V and 1 base from J, the gap between germline ends came to 9 bases. This CDR3 is CASRDSLQETQYF. CDR3 bases: TGTGCCAGCAGGGACAGTCTCCAAGAGACCCAGTACTTC.

V gene TRBV7-2 combines with J gene TRBJ1-3; tentative D call: TRBD1 (6 bases). There are 17 residues in the CDR3. Per germline, CDR1 SGHTA and CDR2 FQGNSA. V was clipped by 5 bases and J by 0 bases, with 17 bases between them. The CDR3 reads CASSLTPQGNSGNTIYF. In nucleotides, the CDR3 is TGTGCCAGCAGCCTTACCCCACAGGGTAACTCTGGAAACACCATATATTTT.

The chain joins TRBV7-3 to TRBJ2-7, with D maybe TRBD1 (6 bases). The V gene lost 10 bases and the J gene lost 0 bases, with 16 bases spanning the gap. CDR1 and CDR2 from the germline V gene are SGHTA and FQGTGA. The CDR3 contains 14 residues. The CDR3 DNA reads TGTGCCACCGCCCCTACAGGGAGCTCCTACGAGCAGTACTTC. It specifies CATAPTGSSYEQYF.

This clone was observed once. The chain couples TRBV5-6 to TRBJ2-5, with 8 nucleotides matching TRBD1. The V and J ends lost 4 bases and 7 bases, in that order; junction bases with no gene match: 9. This CDR3 is 14 amino acids long. The V gene's germline CDR1 is SGHDT and CDR2 YYEEEE. In DNA, the CDR3 is TGTGCCAGCAGCGCCCGACAGGGGATGGGGACCCAGTACTTC. Its protein is CASSARQGMGTQYF.

V usage is TRBV6-5 and J usage is TRBJ1-1; possible D gene TRBD1, 5 bases. Germline V CDR1 and CDR2: MNHEY, SVGAGI. Trimming left V 6 bases short and J 3 bases short, with 14 bases between. This CDR3 contains 14 residues. The CDR3 sequence is CASSVGGAYTEAFF. The CDR3 nucleotides are TGTGCCAGCAGCGTCGGTGGGGCCTACACTGAAGCTTTCTTT.

V and J are TRBV19 and TRBJ2-7, with 10 bases lining up with TRBD1. The CDR3 totals 14 residues. Trimming at V came to 6 bases and at J to 4 bases, leaving 6 bases not matched to a gene. Germline V gives CDR1 LNHDA, CDR2 SQIVND (reference sequence). The DNA of the CDR3 is TGTGCCAGTAGCCCTCGGACAGGGGGATACGAGCAGTACTTC. Translating it yields CASSPRTGGYEQYF.

In this sample, this clone turned up once. The CDR3 spells CASSIQGAPNTGELFF. The CDR3 nucleotides are TGTGCCAGCAGTATCCAGGGGGCTCCGAACACCGGGGAGCTGTTTTTT. The chain carries TRBV2 and TRBJ2-2, with TRBD1 identical over 8 bases. The germline CDR1 and CDR2 sequences are SNHLY and FYNNEI. CDR3 length: 16 residues. With 5 bases clipped from V and 0 bases from J, the junction kept 5 bases outside the gene matches.

The rearrangement joins TRBV10-3 to TRBJ1-1, with 9 bases identical to TRBD1. CDR3 size: 15 residues. Germline V CDR1 and CDR2: ENHRY, SYGVKD. The V and J ends lost 4 bases and 1 base, in that order; junction bases with no gene match: 4. The DNA of the CDR3 is TGTGCCATCAGTGCGAGGACAGGGGCGAACACTGAAGCTTTCTTT. Protein: CAISARTGANTEAFF.